This T cell receptor (beta chain) was identified during a study of blood T cell repertoires in COVID-19. Overall study context: Nucleic acid was either cDNA or gDNA, and it came from T cells, B-cell-depleted T cells, or PBMCs.

The CDR3 contains 14 residues. Per germline, CDR1 LNHDA and CDR2 SQIVND (reference sequence). V dropped 2 bases and J dropped 4; count of bases not matched to a gene: 3. Authors' data handling: Reference gene primer amplification gave nucleated cell count estimates. Libraries were prepared by immunoSEQ multiplex PCR; TCRdb keeps only in-frame clonotypes and omits some of them. The V and J calls and clone size come from that table; D and trimming were worked out from the DNA. The repertoire has about 220,000 clones, more than 65% of them found once; the top ten carry around 9.5%. The material sequenced was peripheral blood. The sequence came from a man aged 45 to 65 with active or convalescent COVID-19. The V call is TRBV19, the J call TRBJ1-2; TRBD1 agrees at 8 bases. The CDR3, as DNA: TGTGCCAGTAGTATACAGGGGGCGAGCTATGGCTACACCTTC. Amino acids: CASSIQGASYGYTF.